The rows below give T cell receptor beta chains drawn from one sample of a study of T-cell reconstitution after alpha-beta-depleted transplantation in children. TCRdb passed the PCR reads through MiXCR, listing each CDR3 protein once. The sample lists about 260,000 distinct CDR3 sequences; 11% were seen once. Sample: peripheral blood, taken 180 days after TCRalphabeta/CD19-depleted stem cell transplant. These receptors all come from a male patient aged 2-15 years who had a stem cell transplant for chronic granulomatous disease, so the T cells may come from the graft donor. Both conserved end residues are part of each CDR3. Fields, in order: J gene, clone size, CDR3 length, V gene, D gene, CDR3 DNA, CDR3 protein. A D gene is named only where the DNA matches it firmly. Size is omitted from some rows. Given values are once, few, many or a class for expanded clones.

j_call: TRBJ2-7; clone_size: many; cdr3_length: 17; v_call: TRBV6-5; d_call: TRBD2; cdr3_nt: TGTGCCAGCAGTTACTTGTTTTTAGCGGGAGTACAGGACGAGCAGTACTTC; cdr3_aa: CASSYLFLAGVQDEQYF
j_call: TRBJ2-1; clone_size: many; cdr3_length: 19; v_call: TRBV5-1; d_call: TRBD2; cdr3_nt: TGCGCCAGCAGCCTCGGGGGAGGACTAGCGGGAGGACCCTACAATGAGCAGTTCTTC; cdr3_aa: CASSLGGGLAGGPYNEQFF
j_call: TRBJ2-1; clone_size: many; cdr3_length: 17; v_call: TRBV28; d_call: TRBD1; cdr3_nt: TGTGCCAGCAGTTCCTGGGGCCTGGGACAGGGCTACAATGAGCAGTTCTTC; cdr3_aa: CASSSWGLGQGYNEQFF
j_call: TRBJ2-1; clone_size: many; cdr3_length: 14; v_call: TRBV5-4; d_call: -; cdr3_nt: TGTGCCAGCAGCTTGGGGAGCGGGTACAATGAGCAGTTCTTC; cdr3_aa: CASSLGSGYNEQFF
j_call: TRBJ2-7; clone_size: many; cdr3_length: 15; v_call: TRBV6-5; d_call: -; cdr3_nt: TGTGCCAGCAGTTACTCGAGAGGGACCCTCTACGAGCAGTACTTC; cdr3_aa: CASSYSRGTLYEQYF
j_call: TRBJ1-6; clone_size: many; cdr3_length: 15; v_call: TRBV28; d_call: -; cdr3_nt: TGTGCCAGCAGGGGGGTCCTCCCCTATAATTCACCCCTCCACTTT; cdr3_aa: CASRGVLPYNSPLHF
j_call: TRBJ2-5; clone_size: many; cdr3_length: 15; v_call: TRBV7-9; d_call: TRBD1; cdr3_nt: TGTGCCAGCAGCTTAGCCAGGGGGAGTGGGGAGACCCAGTACTTC; cdr3_aa: CASSLARGSGETQYF
j_call: TRBJ1-2; clone_size: many; cdr3_length: 13; v_call: TRBV29-1; d_call: TRBD1; cdr3_nt: TGCAGCGTCCCCGGACAGGGTTGGTATGGCTACACCTTC; cdr3_aa: CSVPGQGWYGYTF
j_call: TRBJ2-7; clone_size: many; cdr3_length: 13; v_call: TRBV20-1; d_call: TRBD2; cdr3_nt: TGCAGTGCTAGAGATGGGACTAGCCACGAGCAGTACTTC; cdr3_aa: CSARDGTSHEQYF
j_call: TRBJ1-6; clone_size: many; cdr3_length: 16; v_call: TRBV4-2; d_call: -; cdr3_nt: TGTGCCAGCAGCCAGGATCCGGGACAAATCGTGAATGCCCTCCACTTT; cdr3_aa: CASSQDPGQIVNALHF
j_call: TRBJ2-4; clone_size: many; cdr3_length: 13; v_call: TRBV19; d_call: TRBD2; cdr3_nt: TGTGCCAGTAGTATCGGGGGGAGTAACATTCAGTACTTC; cdr3_aa: CASSIGGSNIQYF
j_call: TRBJ2-1; clone_size: many; cdr3_length: 15; v_call: TRBV10-3; d_call: -; cdr3_nt: TGTGCCATCAGTGAGTCCGGGACTTCCCTCATGGGGCAGTTCTTC; cdr3_aa: CAISESGTSLMGQFF
j_call: TRBJ2-1; clone_size: many; cdr3_length: 16; v_call: TRBV5-1; d_call: -; cdr3_nt: TGCGCCAGCAGCTTGAGTACAGGGACCGCGGGCAATGAGCAGTTCTTC; cdr3_aa: CASSLSTGTAGNEQFF
j_call: TRBJ1-1; clone_size: many; cdr3_length: 11; v_call: TRBV5-1; d_call: -; cdr3_nt: TGCGCCAGCAGCAAGGGACCTGAAGCTTTCTTT; cdr3_aa: CASSKGPEAFF
j_call: TRBJ1-4; clone_size: many; cdr3_length: 13; v_call: TRBV20-1; d_call: -; cdr3_nt: TGCAGTGCTAGATGGCCGGACGGCGCAAAACTGTTTTTT; cdr3_aa: CSARWPDGAKLFF
j_call: TRBJ2-6; clone_size: few; cdr3_length: 15; v_call: TRBV5-8; d_call: -; cdr3_nt: TGTGCCAGCAGCTTGAGAGGGGCAGGGGCCAACGTCCTGACTTTC; cdr3_aa: CASSLRGAGANVLTF
j_call: TRBJ2-1; clone_size: many; cdr3_length: 16; v_call: TRBV4-3; d_call: TRBD2; cdr3_nt: TGCGCCAGCAGCATCCGACTAGCGGGGGGGCAGAGTGAGCAGTTCTTC; cdr3_aa: CASSIRLAGGQSEQFF
j_call: TRBJ1-2; clone_size: many; cdr3_length: 13; v_call: TRBV4-2; d_call: -; cdr3_nt: TGTGCCAGCAGCCCGGGGTTTAACTATGGCTACACCTTC; cdr3_aa: CASSPGFNYGYTF
j_call: TRBJ2-3; clone_size: few; cdr3_length: 18; v_call: TRBV4-1; d_call: -; cdr3_nt: TGCGCCAGCAGCCAAGATAATTATAGACAGGCCCCCCCAGATACGCAGTATTTT; cdr3_aa: CASSQDNYRQAPPDTQYF
j_call: TRBJ2-7; clone_size: many; cdr3_length: 14; v_call: TRBV12-3/TRBV12-4; d_call: TRBD1; cdr3_nt: TGTGCCAGCAGTCCGGGACAGGCGAGCTACGAGCAGTACTTC; cdr3_aa: CASSPGQASYEQYF
j_call: TRBJ2-1; clone_size: many; cdr3_length: 17; v_call: TRBV20-1; d_call: TRBD2; cdr3_nt: TGCAGTGCTAACAGGGGCCCCGGGACTAGCGGGAACAATGAGCAGTTCTTC; cdr3_aa: CSANRGPGTSGNNEQFF
j_call: TRBJ1-5; clone_size: few; cdr3_length: 8; v_call: TRBV15; d_call: -; cdr3_nt: TGTAGCAATCAGCCCCAGCATTTT; cdr3_aa: CSNQPQHF
j_call: TRBJ1-4; clone_size: many; cdr3_length: 13; v_call: TRBV11-2; d_call: -; cdr3_nt: TGTGCCAGCAGCTTAGTGGGCCCAGAAAAACTGTTTTTT; cdr3_aa: CASSLVGPEKLFF
j_call: TRBJ2-1; clone_size: many; cdr3_length: 17; v_call: TRBV15; d_call: TRBD1; cdr3_nt: TGTGCCACCAGCAATAACCCACAGGGGGCAGTGGGCAATGAGCAGTTCTTC; cdr3_aa: CATSNNPQGAVGNEQFF
j_call: TRBJ2-1; clone_size: many; cdr3_length: 14; v_call: TRBV20-1; d_call: TRBD2; cdr3_nt: TGCAGTGCTAGTAGGCCTAGCGGATACAATGAGCAGTTCTTC; cdr3_aa: CSASRPSGYNEQFF
j_call: TRBJ2-6; clone_size: -; cdr3_length: 16; v_call: TRBV6-1; d_call: -; cdr3_nt: TGTGCCAGCAGTGAACCGGGTCTCTCTGGGGCCAACGTCCTGACTTTC; cdr3_aa: CASSEPGLSGANVLTF
j_call: TRBJ1-1; clone_size: many; cdr3_length: 15; v_call: TRBV6-1; d_call: -; cdr3_nt: TGTGCCAGCACCTCAGGGTACCTCCTCGACACTGAAGCTTTCTTT; cdr3_aa: CASTSGYLLDTEAFF
j_call: TRBJ2-7; clone_size: many; cdr3_length: 15; v_call: TRBV28; d_call: -; cdr3_nt: TGTGCCAGCAGTGGGGCGGGTCAAACCTCCTACGAGCAGTACTTC; cdr3_aa: CASSGAGQTSYEQYF
j_call: TRBJ2-1; clone_size: -; cdr3_length: 14; v_call: TRBV10-3; d_call: -; cdr3_nt: TGTGCCATCGGCGGGACAGTACGGGGGGATGAGCAGTTCTTC; cdr3_aa: CAIGGTVRGDEQFF